One and the same sample provided the 16 T cell receptor beta chains below, sequenced in a study of T cells and Merkel cell carcinoma outcomes. The protocol was immunoSEQ multiplex PCR, while the TCRdb copy is restricted to in-frame clones and leaves out a portion. There are about 15,000 clones in the sample; roughly 81% occur only once, and more than 7% lies in the top ten. The sample was tumor tissue from Merkel cell carcinoma. These receptors originate from a human donor with Merkel cell carcinoma.

This clone appeared a few times. This chain links TRBV18 with TRBJ2-3, with no clear D. Per germline, CDR1 KGHSH and CDR2 LQKENI. V lost 5 bases to trimming and J lost 2 bases, with 14 bases between them. The CDR3 extends over 15 amino acids. The CDR3: CASSERPLDTDTQYF. Written as DNA, the CDR3 is TGTGCCAGCTCAGAGCGCCCCCTAGACACAGATACGCAGTATTTT.

This clone was recorded a few times. This chain links TRBV4-1 with TRBJ2-7; D not resolved. Germline V gene lookup returns CDR1 MGHRA and CDR2 YSYEKL. The germline V and J ends were trimmed by 3 bases and 1 base, with 7 bases remaining between them. CDR3 size: 13 residues. The CDR3 DNA sequence: TGCGCCAGCAGCCAGTCGACGTCCTACGAGCAGTACTTC. Translated, it gives CASSQSTSYEQYF.

J is TRBJ2-1 and V is TRBV7-9; 8 bases map to TRBD2. Germline V gives CDR1 SEHNR, CDR2 FQNEAQ (reference sequence). Trimming at V came to 1 base and at J to 7 bases, leaving 9 bases not matched to a gene. This CDR3 has 16 amino acids. CDR3 sequence (DNA): TGTGCCAGCAGCTTAGACCCCGGGAGGGCCTCGAATGAGCAGTTCTTC. This sequence encodes CASSLDPGRASNEQFF.

The chain couples TRBV29-1 to TRBJ1-6; 8 bases agree with TRBD1. CDR1 is SQVTM, CDR2 ANQGSEA, per germline. The length of the CDR3 is 14 residues. The J segment lost 9 bases and the V segment lost 6 bases, leaving 10 bases of the junction unmatched. The CDR3 bases are TGCAGCGTAGCCCCAGGGGGCGCAGGTTCACCCCTCCACTTT. Its protein product is CSVAPGGAGSPLHF.

This clone was counted a single time. J is TRBJ1-3 and V is TRBV5-4; possible D gene TRBD1, 6 bases. Germline V gene sequence: CDR1 SGHNT, CDR2 YYREEE (reference sequence). The CDR3 contains 16 residues. With 9 bases removed from V and 0 bases from J, the gap between germline ends came to 19 bases. DNA for the CDR3: TGTGCCACCCGGGACCCGGGACACAACTCTGGAAACACCATATATTTT. The encoded protein is CATRDPGHNSGNTIYF.

The rearrangement links TRBV13 to TRBJ2-3; TRBD2 matches at 8 bases. This CDR3 contains 17 residues. The germline gives CDR1 PRHDT, CDR2 FYEKMQ (reference sequence). J was trimmed by 5 bases and V by 1 base; bases with no gene match: 11. The chain's CDR3 is CASSLDVSGGFIDTQYF. CDR3 coding DNA: TGTGCCAGCAGCTTAGATGTCAGCGGGGGATTCATAGATACGCAGTATTTT. Variable domain in full (rest from reference TRBV13 and TRBJ2-3): AAGVIQSPRHLIKEKRETATLKCYPIPRHDTVYWYQQGPGQDPQFLISFYEKMQSDKGSIPDRFSAQQFSDYHSELNMSSLELGDSALYFCASSLDVSGGFIDTQYFGPGTRLTVL.

The chain carries TRBV19 and TRBJ1-5; no clear D. The CDR3 contains 13 residues. Germline CDR1 is LNHDA and CDR2 is SQIVND (reference sequence). V dropped 3 bases and J dropped 7 bases, with 10 bases sitting between them. CDR3 in amino acids: CASSMAVRQPQHF. The CDR3 DNA reads as TGTGCCAGTAGTATGGCCGTTCGACAGCCCCAGCATTTT.

The chain has TRBV18 and TRBJ2-7; 8 nucleotides match TRBD1. With 6 bases clipped from V and 5 bases from J, the junction kept 9 bases outside the gene matches. In germline, CDR1 is KGHSH, CDR2 LQKENI. The CDR3 spans 14 residues. CDR3 coding DNA: TGTGCCAGCTCTATGGGGACAGGCTATGACGAGCAGTACTTC. Its protein is CASSMGTGYDEQYF.

This clone has more than one count but fewer than ten. The chain combines TRBV18 with TRBJ1-2, with 8 bases that match TRBD1. The CDR3 contains 15 residues. The germline V gene has CDR1 KGHSH and CDR2 LQKENI. V lost 5 bases to trimming and J lost 4 bases; unmatched junction nucleotides: 9. In DNA form, the CDR3 reads TGTGCCAGCTCATCAGAACAGGGGGATTTCTATGGCTACACCTTC. Its translation: CASSSEQGDFYGYTF.

This chain connects TRBV7-2 to TRBJ1-2; D perhaps matches TRBD1 (6 bases). The CDR3 has 12 amino acids. Looked up from germline, CDR1 is SGHTA and CDR2 is FQGNSA. Trimming took 6 bases from V and 7 from J, leaving 12 bases between them. CDR3 amino acids: CASSLQGFGYTF. The CDR3 region has the DNA TGTGCCAGCAGTTTACAGGGTTTTGGCTACACCTTC.

This chain uses TRBV29-1 with TRBJ1-2; D is undetermined. Germline lookup yields CDR1 SQVTM and CDR2 ANQGSEA. The ends were cut back, 4 bases at V and 3 bases at J, with 12 bases in the middle. The CDR3 covers 13 residues. CDR3 in DNA: TGCAGCGTTGGGGGATCTGGGGACTATGGCTACACCTTC. Its protein is CSVGGSGDYGYTF.

This clone is medium-sized (0.01 to 0.1%) within its sample. The V gene is TRBV6-1, the J gene TRBJ1-2; D is uncertain. Germline CDR1 and CDR2: MNHNS and SASEGT. The CDR3 totals 14 residues. The V end lost 5 bases, the J end lost 3 bases, and 13 bases lay between the germline ends. In DNA form, the CDR3 reads TGTGCCAGCAGTACTACCGGGGTCTACTATGGCTACACCTTC. Protein sequence: CASSTTGVYYGYTF.

J is TRBJ2-7 and V is TRBV7-8; TRBD1 might be the D (5 bases). Germline lookup yields CDR1 SGHVS and CDR2 FQNEAQ. The CDR3 is 14 residues long. V lost 0 bases, J lost 4 bases, and 10 bases lay in between. CDR3 nucleotides: TGTGCCAGCAGCTTAGCTGACAGCTTGTACGAGCAGTACTTC. Its protein is CASSLADSLYEQYF.

The rearrangement links TRBV30 to TRBJ2-2; TRBD1 matches 8 bases. CDR1 GTSNPN and CDR2 SVGIG come from the germline V gene (reference sequence). Germline trimming cut 5 bases from V and 4 bases from J; bases unmatched to any gene: 9. This CDR3 is 15 amino acids long. The CDR3 bases are TGTGCCTGGGCCACTGGACAGGGTGGCACCGGGGAGCTGTTTTTT. Translated: CAWATGQGGTGELFF.

The V call is TRBV10-3, the J call TRBJ2-7; no clear D gene. V lost 5 bases, J lost 3 bases, and 14 bases lay in between. The CDR3 sequence is 14 residues long. Germline V lookup: CDR1 ENHRY, CDR2 SYGVKD. The CDR3 DNA is TGTGCCATCAGTCAAGAAAAAGCATACTACGAGCAGTACTTC. Amino acids: CAISQEKAYYEQYF.

The chain joins TRBV2 to TRBJ1-2; 10 bases map to TRBD1. The CDR3 is made up of 14 amino acids. V was pared by 7 bases and J by 6 bases, with 8 bases of the junction left unmatched. The V gene's germline CDR1 is SNHLY and CDR2 FYNNEI. The CDR3 DNA reads as TGTGCCAGCATTGTGACAGGGGGCGCGGATGGCTACACCTTC. As protein: CASIVTGGADGYTF.